This TCR beta chain is drawn from a study of cytomegalovirus exposure and HLA in healthy donors. Study-level information: Earlier results showed 90 million to 120 million unique TCR beta sequences derived from approximately 180 million T cells.

Deletions cut 5 bases from V and 0 bases from J, with 15 bases between. Germline CDR1 and CDR2: KGHSH and LQKENI. The CDR3 is 16 amino acids. The primer mix had 60 Vbeta and 13 Jbeta primers. The method was immunoSEQ multiplex PCR; TCRdb's version includes in-frame clones alone and lacks a portion of them. The sample has 130,000 or so clones, 75% to 85% seen once. The clonotype originates from a woman aged 50 to 60 in good health and CMV-seropositive. This chain connects TRBV18 to TRBJ2-3; unclear D gene. The specimen was PBMCs. CDR3 in amino acids: CASSTTTLGSTDTQYF. The CDR3 nucleotides read TGTGCCAGCTCAACAACGACCCTAGGAAGCACAGATACGCAGTATTTT.